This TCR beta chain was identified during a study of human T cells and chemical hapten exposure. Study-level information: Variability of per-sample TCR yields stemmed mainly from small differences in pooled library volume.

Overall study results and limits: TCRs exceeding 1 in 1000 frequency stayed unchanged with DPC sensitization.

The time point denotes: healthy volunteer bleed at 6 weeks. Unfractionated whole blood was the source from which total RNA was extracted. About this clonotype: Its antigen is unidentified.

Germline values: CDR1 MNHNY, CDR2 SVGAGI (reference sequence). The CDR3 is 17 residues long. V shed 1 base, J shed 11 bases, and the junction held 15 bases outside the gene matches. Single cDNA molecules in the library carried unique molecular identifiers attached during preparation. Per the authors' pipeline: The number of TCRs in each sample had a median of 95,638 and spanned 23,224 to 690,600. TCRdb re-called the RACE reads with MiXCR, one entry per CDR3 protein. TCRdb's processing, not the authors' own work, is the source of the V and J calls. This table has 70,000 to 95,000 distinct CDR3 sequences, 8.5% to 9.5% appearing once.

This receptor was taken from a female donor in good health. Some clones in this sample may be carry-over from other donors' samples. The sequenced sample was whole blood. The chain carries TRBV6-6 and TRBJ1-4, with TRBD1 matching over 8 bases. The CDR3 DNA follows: TGTGCCAGCAGTTACTGGGGCCGACAGGGGACCTGGGTTAAACTGTTTTTT. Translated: CASSYWGRQGTWVKLFF.